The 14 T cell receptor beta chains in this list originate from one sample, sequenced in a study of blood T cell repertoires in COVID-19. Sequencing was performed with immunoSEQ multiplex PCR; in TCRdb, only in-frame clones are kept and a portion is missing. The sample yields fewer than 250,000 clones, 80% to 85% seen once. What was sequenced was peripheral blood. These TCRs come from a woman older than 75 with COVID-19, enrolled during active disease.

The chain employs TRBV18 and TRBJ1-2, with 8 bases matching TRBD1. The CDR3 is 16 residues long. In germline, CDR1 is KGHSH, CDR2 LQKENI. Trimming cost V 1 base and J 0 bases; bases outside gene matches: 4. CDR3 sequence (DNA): TGTGCCAGCTCACCACTGGAGGGACAGGCTAACTATGGCTACACCTTC. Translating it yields CASSPLEGQANYGYTF.

The CDR3 DNA sequence: TGTGCCAGCAGCTTGAACAGGGGCCAGAGGGAGACCCAGTACTTC. Its protein is CASSLNRGQRETQYF. This chain uses TRBV7-2 with TRBJ2-5, with TRBD1 matching 7 bases. Germline trimming cut 3 bases from V and 5 bases from J; bases unmatched to any gene: 9. The CDR3 contains 15 residues. CDR1 SGHTA and CDR2 FQGNSA come from the germline V gene.

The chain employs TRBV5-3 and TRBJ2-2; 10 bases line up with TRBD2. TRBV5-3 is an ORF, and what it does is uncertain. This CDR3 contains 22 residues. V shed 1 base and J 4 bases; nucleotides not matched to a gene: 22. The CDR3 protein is CARSLIRESGGAHGRRTGELFF. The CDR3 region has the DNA TGTGCCAGAAGCTTGATCCGTGAGAGCGGGGGGGCACATGGAAGGCGCACCGGGGAGCTGTTTTTT.

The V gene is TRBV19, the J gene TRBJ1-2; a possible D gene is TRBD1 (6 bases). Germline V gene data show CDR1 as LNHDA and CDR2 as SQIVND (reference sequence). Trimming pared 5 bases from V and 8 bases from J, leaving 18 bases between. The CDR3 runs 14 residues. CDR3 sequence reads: CASSDPRTVRGYTF. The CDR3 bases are TGTGCCAGTAGTGACCCCCGGACAGTCAGGGGCTACACCTTC. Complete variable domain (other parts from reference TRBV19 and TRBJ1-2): DGGITQSPKYLFRKEGQNVTLSCEQNLNHDAMYWYRQDPGQGLRLIYYSQIVNDFQKGDIAEGYSVSREKKESFPLTVTSAQKNPTAFYLCASSDPRTVRGYTFGSGTRLTVV.

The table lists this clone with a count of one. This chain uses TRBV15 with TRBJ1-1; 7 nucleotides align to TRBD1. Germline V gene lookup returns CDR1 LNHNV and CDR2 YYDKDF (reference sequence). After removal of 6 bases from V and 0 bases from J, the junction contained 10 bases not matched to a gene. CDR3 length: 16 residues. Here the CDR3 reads CATSEGGTDMNTEAFF. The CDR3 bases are TGTGCCACCAGTGAAGGGGGGACAGATATGAACACTGAAGCTTTCTTT.

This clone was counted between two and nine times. The CDR3 DNA reads TGTGCCAGCAGTTTACTAGCGGGGTTCCATACGCAGTATTTT. Residues: CASSLLAGFHTQYF. The chain employs TRBV6-5 and TRBJ2-3, with 10 positions matching TRBD2. Per germline, CDR1 MNHEY and CDR2 SVGAGI. The CDR3 consists of 14 residues. The V segment lost 4 bases and the J segment 7 bases; nucleotides outside the gene matches: 5.

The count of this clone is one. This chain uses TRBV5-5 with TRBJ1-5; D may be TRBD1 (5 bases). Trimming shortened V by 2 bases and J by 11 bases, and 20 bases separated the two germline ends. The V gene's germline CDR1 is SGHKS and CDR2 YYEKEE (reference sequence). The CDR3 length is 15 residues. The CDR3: CASSFGPWDSGSQHF. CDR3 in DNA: TGTGCCAGCAGCTTCGGACCTTGGGATTCAGGGTCCCAGCATTTT.

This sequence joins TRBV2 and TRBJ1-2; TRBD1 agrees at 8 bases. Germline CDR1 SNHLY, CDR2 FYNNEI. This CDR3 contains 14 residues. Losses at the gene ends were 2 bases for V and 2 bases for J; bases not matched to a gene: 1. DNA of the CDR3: TGTGCCAGCAGTGAACAGGGGGCAAACTATGGCTACACCTTC. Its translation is CASSEQGANYGYTF.

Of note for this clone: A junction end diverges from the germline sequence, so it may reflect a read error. The CDR3 spells CASSMNRQGNQPQHF. The CDR3 nucleotides are TGTGCCAGTAGTATGAATCGACAGGGCAACCAGCCCCAGCATTTT. The chain joins TRBV19 to TRBJ1-5, with 7 positions matching TRBD1. CDR1 and CDR2 from the germline V gene are LNHDA and SQIVND (reference sequence). The CDR3 length is 15 residues.

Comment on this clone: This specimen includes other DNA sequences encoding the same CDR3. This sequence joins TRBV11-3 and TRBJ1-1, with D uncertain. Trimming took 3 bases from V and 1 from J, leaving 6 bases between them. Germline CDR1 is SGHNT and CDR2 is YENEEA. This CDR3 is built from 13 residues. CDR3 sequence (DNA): TGTGCCAGCAGCTTTGGGCAGAACACTGAAGCTTTCTTT. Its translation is CASSFGQNTEAFF.

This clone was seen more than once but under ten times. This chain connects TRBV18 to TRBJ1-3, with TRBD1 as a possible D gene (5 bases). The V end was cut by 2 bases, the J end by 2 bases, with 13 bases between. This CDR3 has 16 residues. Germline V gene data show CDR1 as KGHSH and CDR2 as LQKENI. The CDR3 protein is CASSPTQPGTGNTIYF. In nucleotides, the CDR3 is TGTGCCAGCTCACCAACCCAGCCAGGGACTGGAAACACCATATATTTT.

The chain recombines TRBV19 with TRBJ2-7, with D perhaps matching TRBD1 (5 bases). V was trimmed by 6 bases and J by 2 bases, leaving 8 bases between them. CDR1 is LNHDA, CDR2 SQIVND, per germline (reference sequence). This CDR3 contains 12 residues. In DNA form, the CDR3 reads TGTGCCAGTAGCCGGACACCCTACGAGCAGTACTTC. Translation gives CASSRTPYEQYF.

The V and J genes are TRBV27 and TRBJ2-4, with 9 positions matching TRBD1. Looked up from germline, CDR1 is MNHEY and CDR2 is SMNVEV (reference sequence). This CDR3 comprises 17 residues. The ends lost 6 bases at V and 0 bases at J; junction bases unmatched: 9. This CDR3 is CASSRDRALLAKNIQYF. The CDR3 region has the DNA TGTGCCAGCAGCCGGGACAGGGCCCTGCTAGCCAAAAACATTCAGTACTTC.

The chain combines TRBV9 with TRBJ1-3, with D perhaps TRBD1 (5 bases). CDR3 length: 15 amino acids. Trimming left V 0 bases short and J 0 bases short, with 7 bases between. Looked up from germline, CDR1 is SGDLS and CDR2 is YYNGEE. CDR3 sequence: CASSVEGSSGNTIYF. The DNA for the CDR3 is TGTGCCAGCAGCGTAGAGGGGTCCTCTGGAAACACCATATATTTT. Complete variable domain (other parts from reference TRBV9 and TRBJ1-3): DSGVTQTPKHLITATGQRVTLRCSPRSGDLSVYWYQQSLDQGLQFLIQYYNGEERAKGNILERFSAQQFPDLHSELNLSSLELGDSALYFCASSVEGSSGNTIYFGEGSWLTVV.